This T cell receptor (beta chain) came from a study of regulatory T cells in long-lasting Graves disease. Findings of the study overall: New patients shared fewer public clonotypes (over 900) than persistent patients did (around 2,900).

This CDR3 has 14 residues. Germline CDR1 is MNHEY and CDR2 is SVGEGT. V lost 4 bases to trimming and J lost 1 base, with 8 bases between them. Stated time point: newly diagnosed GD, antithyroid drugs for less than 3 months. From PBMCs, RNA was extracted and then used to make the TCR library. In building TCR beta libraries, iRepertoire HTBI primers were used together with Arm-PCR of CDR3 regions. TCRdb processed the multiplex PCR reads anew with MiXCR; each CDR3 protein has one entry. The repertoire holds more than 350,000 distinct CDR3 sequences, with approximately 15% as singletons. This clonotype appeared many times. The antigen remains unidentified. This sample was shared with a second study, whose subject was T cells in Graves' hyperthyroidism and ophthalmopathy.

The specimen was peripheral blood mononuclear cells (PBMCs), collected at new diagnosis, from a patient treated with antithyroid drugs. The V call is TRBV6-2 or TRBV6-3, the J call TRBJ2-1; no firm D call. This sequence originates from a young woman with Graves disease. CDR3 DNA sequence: TGTGCCAGCAGTTTGGCCCAATCCTACAATGAGCAGTTCTTC. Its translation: CASSLAQSYNEQFF.